The clone carrying this TCR beta chain was counted only a few times. The antigen is unknown. This specimen belongs to a study of vaccination and CD4 T cells after COVID-19. Sequencing of the DNA from cultured CD4+ T cells was carried out with the Oncomine TCR Beta short-read assay. TCRdb recomputed calls from the PCR reads with MiXCR, one row per CDR3 protein. The table records roughly 14,000 distinct CDR3 sequences, around 40% of them present only once. Study-wide findings and caveats: For convalescent patients, 304 of the 307 vaccine-specific clones analyzed were classified as spike mono-reactive. Among convalescent patients, a median 86.3% of reactive clones emerged only after vaccination.

CDR1 and CDR2 from the germline V gene are MNHEY and SVGAGI. There are 13 residues in the CDR3. V was pared by 0 bases and J by 7 bases, with 9 bases between. Treatment meaning: roughly ten-day PBMC culture with coronavirus spike peptide pools or control peptides (ViraFEST assay). This receptor was taken from a human donor with COVID-19. V and J are TRBV6-5 and TRBJ1-2; D unresolved. The specimen was cultured CD4+ T cells from blood. CDR3 nucleotide sequence: TGTGCCAGCAGTTACTCACGTTTAGGTGGCTACACCTTC. Translated: CASSYSRLGGYTF.